This T cell receptor (beta chain) emerged from a study of a mutant IDH1 vaccine in newly diagnosed glioma. On the study more broadly: Beginning 4-6 weeks after radiotherapy alone, or with temozolomide cycles, vaccination took place. Sex among treated patients split 62.5% male, about 40% female; mean age was roughly 40 years. Patients got radiotherapy, temozolomide, or both beforehand, and most got both.

V lost 1 base and J lost 1, with 10 bases in between. In germline, CDR1 is SQVTM, CDR2 ANQGSEA. The CDR3 extends over 14 amino acids. Comment on this clone: Antigen unknown.

Profiling relied on immunoSEQ multiplex PCR, and the TCRdb table lists in-frame clones only, not all of them. In the table there are about 60,000 clones, 84% of which are singletons. Time point given: week 11, during vaccination. In the vaccine, a single dose held 300 ug of the mutant IDH1 20-mer peptide, along with topical imiquimod. The TCR sequence derives from a man under 40 with glioma. V is TRBV29-1 and J is TRBJ1-1, with a tentative D call TRBD1 (6 bases). The specimen comprised PBMCs, sampled from a glioma patient whose treatment included an IDH1 peptide vaccine. CDR3 region: CSVEGRGGNTEAFF. The CDR3 DNA follows: TGCAGCGTTGAAGGGAGGGGGGGGAACACTGAAGCTTTCTTT.